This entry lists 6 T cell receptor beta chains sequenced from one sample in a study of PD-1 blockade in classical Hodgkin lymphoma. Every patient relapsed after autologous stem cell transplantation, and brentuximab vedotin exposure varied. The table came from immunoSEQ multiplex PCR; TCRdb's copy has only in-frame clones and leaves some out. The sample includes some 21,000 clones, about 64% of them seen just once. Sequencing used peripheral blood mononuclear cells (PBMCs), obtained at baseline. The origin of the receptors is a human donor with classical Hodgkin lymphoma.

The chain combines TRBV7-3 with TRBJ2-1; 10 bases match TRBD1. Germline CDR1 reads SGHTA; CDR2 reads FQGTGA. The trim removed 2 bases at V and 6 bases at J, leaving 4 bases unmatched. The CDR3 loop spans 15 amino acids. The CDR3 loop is CASSLGTGAGNEQFF. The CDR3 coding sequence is TGTGCCAGCAGCTTAGGGACAGGGGCCGGCAATGAGCAGTTCTTC.

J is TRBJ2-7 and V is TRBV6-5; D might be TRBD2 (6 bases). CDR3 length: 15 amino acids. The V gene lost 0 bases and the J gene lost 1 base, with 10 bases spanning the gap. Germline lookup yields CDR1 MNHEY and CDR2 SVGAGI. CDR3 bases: TGTGCCAGCAGTTACTCGTGGGAGGTATCCTACGAGCAGTACTTC. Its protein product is CASSYSWEVSYEQYF.

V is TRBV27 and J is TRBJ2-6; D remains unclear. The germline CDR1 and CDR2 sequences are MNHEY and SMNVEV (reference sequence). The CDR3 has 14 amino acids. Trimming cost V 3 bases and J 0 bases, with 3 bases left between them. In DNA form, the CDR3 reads TGTGCCAGCAGTTTCGACTCTGGGGCCAACGTCCTGACTTTC. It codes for CASSFDSGANVLTF.

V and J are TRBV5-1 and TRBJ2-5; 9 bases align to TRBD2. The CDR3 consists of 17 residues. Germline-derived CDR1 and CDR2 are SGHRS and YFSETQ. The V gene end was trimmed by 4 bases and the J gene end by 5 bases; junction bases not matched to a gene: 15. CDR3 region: CASSPRERGAYRETQYF. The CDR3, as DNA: TGCGCCAGCAGCCCAAGAGAGCGGGGGGCATATAGGGAGACCCAGTACTTC.

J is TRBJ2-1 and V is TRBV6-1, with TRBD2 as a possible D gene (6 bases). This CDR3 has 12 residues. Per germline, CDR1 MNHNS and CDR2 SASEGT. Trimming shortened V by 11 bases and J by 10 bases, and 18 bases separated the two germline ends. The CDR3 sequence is CAGGLLEKEQFF. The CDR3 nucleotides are TGTGCCGGGGGACTTCTCGAAAAGGAGCAGTTCTTC.

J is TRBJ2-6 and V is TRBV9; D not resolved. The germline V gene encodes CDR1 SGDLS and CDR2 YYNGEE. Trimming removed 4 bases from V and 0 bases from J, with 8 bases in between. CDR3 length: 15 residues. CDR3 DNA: TGTGCCAGCAGCCTTAGTAGCTCTGGGGCCAACGTCCTGACTTTC. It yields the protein CASSLSSSGANVLTF. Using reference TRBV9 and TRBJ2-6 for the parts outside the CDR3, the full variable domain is DSGVTQTPKHLITATGQRVTLRCSPRSGDLSVYWYQQSLDQGLQFLIQYYNGEERAKGNILERFSAQQFPDLHSELNLSSLELGDSALYFCASSLSSSGANVLTFGAGSRLTVL.